Presented here are 26 T cell receptor beta chains from one specimen sequenced in a study of CD8+ T cells in alopecia areata (dated by TCRdb to 2017 to 2018). The method behind the library was the immunoSEQ multiplex PCR assay. For TCR sequencing, RNA was extracted from every sample and reverse transcribed into cDNA to serve as template. Held by TCRdb, this immuneACCESS table contains in-frame sequences only and omits some clones. Under half of the omission traces to an unresolved V gene where checked; the cause of the rest is unknown. Across this sample there are around 120,000 clones, with around two fifths seen only once. The ten largest clones capture roughly 3.2% of the sample. The source material was CD4+ T cells sorted from blood. The receptors shown here come from a human donor with alopecia areata.

This clone was seen a handful of times. The rearrangement links TRBV4-2 to TRBJ1-2; 7 nucleotides line up with TRBD1. CDR1 and CDR2 (germline): LGHNA, YNFKEQ. The CDR3 extends over 14 amino acids. V shed 4 bases, J shed 3 bases, and the junction held 5 bases outside the gene matches. The CDR3 is CASSRQGRDYGYTF. As DNA, the CDR3 is TGTGCCAGCAGCCGACAGGGACGGGACTATGGCTACACCTTC.

CDR3 sequence reads: CASSFDSSKRGYTF. As DNA, the CDR3 is TGTGCCAGCAGTTTCGACAGTTCTAAGAGAGGCTACACCTTC. V gene TRBV6-5 combines with J gene TRBJ1-2, with D possibly matching TRBD1 (5 bases). The V end lost 4 bases, the J end lost 8 bases, and 17 bases lay between the germline ends. The CDR3 extends over 14 amino acids. The germline V gene encodes CDR1 MNHEY and CDR2 SVGAGI.

V and J are TRBV29-1 and TRBJ2-1; 8 bases align to TRBD2. This CDR3 comprises 15 residues. The germline V gene encodes CDR1 SQVTM and CDR2 ANQGSEA. V was pared by 5 bases and J by 2 bases, with 8 bases of the junction left unmatched. The DNA of the CDR3 is TGCAGCGTTTCCCCCGGGGGGGAACCCTACAATGAGCAGTTCTTC. This codes for CSVSPGGEPYNEQFF.

The table lists this clone with a few counts. The CDR3 nucleotides are TGCAGCGGAATTGGAGGGGACGTGGGCTACGAGCAGTACTTC. This encodes CSGIGGDVGYEQYF. The chain links TRBV29-1 to TRBJ2-7, with TRBD2 as a possible D gene (6 bases). V was trimmed by 7 bases and J by 3 bases, leaving 19 bases between them. The CDR3 is 14 residues long. Germline CDR1 is SQVTM and CDR2 is ANQGSEA.

V usage is TRBV30 and J usage is TRBJ2-2; tentative D call: TRBD2 (5 bases). Germline CDR1 reads GTSNPN; CDR2 reads SVGIG (reference sequence). This CDR3 has 12 amino acids. The V end was cut by 5 bases, the J end by 1 base, with 5 bases between. The CDR3 loop reads CAWGLNTGELFF. The CDR3 DNA follows: TGTGCCTGGGGACTGAACACCGGGGAGCTGTTTTTT.

The V call is TRBV7-2, the J call TRBJ2-7, with D uncertain. Trimming took off 5 bases at V and 3 bases at J, with 5 bases between the two ends. Germline V gene lookup returns CDR1 SGHTA and CDR2 FQGNSA. The CDR3 covers 11 residues. The DNA for the CDR3 is TGTGCCAGCAGCACCTACTACGAGCAGTACTTC. It codes for CASSTYYEQYF.

The sample holds a few counts of this clone. The rearrangement joins TRBV7-8 to TRBJ2-4; 11 nucleotides line up with TRBD1. The CDR3 totals 15 residues. CDR1 is SGHVS, CDR2 FQNEAQ, per germline. V trimming: 2 bases; J trimming: 7 bases; junction bases outside the gene matches: 4. CDR3 amino acids: CASSLTGTGGNIQYF. As DNA, the CDR3 is TGTGCCAGCAGCTTAACCGGGACAGGGGGGAACATTCAGTACTTC. Based on the CDR3 plus reference TRBV7-8 and TRBJ2-4, the full variable domain is GAGVSQSPRYKVAKRGQDVALRCDPISGHVSLFWYQQALGQGPEFLTYFQNEAQLDKSGLPSDRFFAERPEGSVSTLKIQRTQQEDSAVYLCASSLTGTGGNIQYFGAGTRLSVL.

The chain links TRBV7-2 to TRBJ2-5; D gene uncertain. This CDR3 comprises 14 residues. V dropped 5 bases and J dropped 4 bases, with 14 bases sitting between them. Germline assignment: CDR1 SGHTA and CDR2 FQGNSA. CDR3 nucleotide sequence: TGTGCCAGCAGCCCAACCCTGGGTGGAGAGACCCAGTACTTC. Translating gives CASSPTLGGETQYF.

The chain uses TRBV29-1 and TRBJ1-1; D is unclear. Germline CDR1 SQVTM, CDR2 ANQGSEA. The V end lost 4 bases, the J end lost 1 base, and 10 bases lay between the germline ends. This CDR3 comprises 13 residues. For the CDR3, the DNA is TGCAGCGTTGTAGGCCAGCAGAACACTGAAGCTTTCTTT. The encoded protein is CSVVGQQNTEAFF.

V usage is TRBV5-1 and J usage is TRBJ2-7, with 8 bases aligning to TRBD1. Germline loops: CDR1 SGHRS, CDR2 YFSETQ. With 2 bases clipped from V and 5 bases from J, the junction kept 9 bases outside the gene matches. CDR3 length: 15 amino acids. CDR3 bases: TGCGCCAGCAGCTTACGGACAGGGAGCCCCAACGAGCAGTACTTC. This sequence encodes CASSLRTGSPNEQYF.

This clone came up a few times. The V gene is TRBV7-9, the J gene TRBJ2-6, with TRBD1 matching over 9 bases. V dropped 8 bases and J dropped 0; count of bases not matched to a gene: 14. The CDR3 loop spans 19 amino acids. Germline V gives CDR1 SEHNR, CDR2 FQNEAQ (reference sequence). This CDR3 reads CASPRGDRAGASGANVLTF. The CDR3 DNA follows: TGTGCCAGCCCCCGTGGGGACAGGGCCGGTGCCTCTGGGGCCAACGTCCTGACTTTC.

V and J are TRBV29-1 and TRBJ1-1; no clear D gene. Germline V CDR1 and CDR2: SQVTM, ANQGSEA. The CDR3 consists of 12 residues. V dropped 4 bases and J dropped 1 base, with 7 bases sitting between them. This chain's CDR3 is CSVGGWNTEAFF. DNA for the CDR3: TGCAGCGTTGGAGGATGGAACACTGAAGCTTTCTTT.

This clone was detected once. The chain uses TRBV7-9 and TRBJ1-5; 8 nucleotides match TRBD1. The CDR3 spans 15 residues. V lost 0 bases and J lost 8; bases outside the gene matches: 6. Germline V lookup: CDR1 SEHNR, CDR2 FQNEAQ (reference sequence). The CDR3 region has the DNA TGTGCCAGCAGCTTAGCCCGGACAGGGATTGAGCCCCAGCATTTT. As protein: CASSLARTGIEPQHF.

The chain carries TRBV27 and TRBJ2-7; 8 bases line up with TRBD2. V trimming: 2 bases; J trimming: 2 bases; junction bases outside the gene matches: 11. The CDR3 sequence is 17 residues long. Germline V gives CDR1 MNHEY, CDR2 SMNVEV (reference sequence). Here the CDR3 reads CASSLGLANLGPYEQYF. CDR3 nucleotides: TGTGCCAGCAGTTTAGGACTAGCAAACTTAGGTCCCTACGAGCAGTACTTC.

The J gene is TRBJ2-5, the V gene TRBV5-1; 10 nucleotides agree with TRBD1. The CDR3 totals 15 residues. Trimming cost V 5 bases and J 4 bases; bases outside gene matches: 8. Germline V lookup: CDR1 SGHRS, CDR2 YFSETQ. The CDR3 DNA is TGCGCCAGCAGGGGCGGGACAGGGGACTCAGAGACCCAGTACTTC. Protein sequence: CASRGGTGDSETQYF.

J is TRBJ1-1 and V is TRBV29-1; 8 bases fit TRBD1. From germline, CDR1 is SQVTM and CDR2 ANQGSEA. The V and J ends lost 4 bases and 11 bases, in that order; junction bases with no gene match: 3. CDR3 length equals 10 residues. CDR3 amino acids: CSVADRVAFF. The CDR3 DNA sequence: TGCAGCGTTGCGGACAGGGTGGCTTTCTTT.

This clone was seen a few times. The chain uses TRBV18 and TRBJ1-3, with a possible D match to TRBD1 (6 bases). V was cut by 4 bases and J by 3 bases, with 16 bases left in between. The CDR3 consists of 16 residues. Germline V CDR1 and CDR2: KGHSH, LQKENI. The CDR3 DNA follows: TGTGCCAGCTCACAACTATCCGGGACAATTGGAAACACCATATATTTT. It encodes CASSQLSGTIGNTIYF. Full variable domain (outside the CDR3, taken from reference TRBV18 and TRBJ1-3): NAGVMQNPRHLVRRRGQEARLRCSPMKGHSHVYWYRQLPEEGLKFMVYLQKENIIDESGMPKERFSAEFPKEGPSILRIQQVVRGDSAAYFCASSQLSGTIGNTIYFGEGSWLTVV.

A few counts support this clone. The J gene is TRBJ2-1, the V gene TRBV7-2, with TRBD2 matching 9 bases. The J segment lost 4 bases and the V segment lost 5 bases, leaving 9 bases of the junction unmatched. This CDR3 comprises 16 residues. Germline V CDR1 and CDR2: SGHTA, FQGNSA. The CDR3 DNA reads as TGTGCCAGCAGCCCCCAGGTGCGGGGGGGATACAATGAGCAGTTCTTC. Its translation is CASSPQVRGGYNEQFF.

The rearrangement joins TRBV2 to TRBJ2-3; unclear D gene. The CDR3 is 13 residues long. Trimming shortened V by 4 bases and J by 5 bases, and 10 bases separated the two germline ends. Germline CDR1 SNHLY, CDR2 FYNNEI. The CDR3 spells CASSGTLGDTQYF. CDR3 in DNA: TGTGCCAGCAGTGGGACGCTGGGAGATACGCAGTATTTT.

This chain connects TRBV7-2 to TRBJ1-6; perhaps TRBD1 as D (5 bases). The ends were cut back, 1 base at V and 0 bases at J, with 10 bases in the middle. Per germline, CDR1 SGHTA and CDR2 FQGNSA. The CDR3 has 17 residues. Here the CDR3 reads CASSLGYRSSYNSPLHF. In DNA, the CDR3 is TGTGCCAGCAGCTTAGGCTACAGGAGCTCCTATAATTCACCCCTCCACTTT.

This clone was detected a few times. The chain joins TRBV11-2 to TRBJ2-3; D unresolved. The V gene lost 5 bases and the J gene lost 5 bases, with 14 bases spanning the gap. The germline CDR1 and CDR2 sequences are SGHAT and FQNNGV. There are 14 residues in the CDR3. The CDR3 protein is CASSLMALVDTQYF. In DNA form, the CDR3 reads TGTGCCAGCAGCCTAATGGCGTTGGTAGATACGCAGTATTTT.

The V call is TRBV27, the J call TRBJ1-1; a possible D gene is TRBD1 (5 bases). This CDR3 comprises 15 residues. Trimming pared 5 bases from V and 1 base from J, leaving 14 bases between. Looked up from germline, CDR1 is MNHEY and CDR2 is SMNVEV (reference sequence). The DNA for the CDR3 is TGTGCCAGCAGTCCCCGGGGGGGGAAGAACACTGAAGCTTTCTTT. Its protein product is CASSPRGGKNTEAFF.

This clone has a handful of counts. CDR3: CASSQGQENIQYF. CDR3 in DNA: TGTGCCAGCAGCCAAGGACAGGAAAACATTCAGTACTTC. This rearrangement joins TRBV7-9 to TRBJ2-4; 7 nucleotides match TRBD1. Per the germline V gene, CDR1 is SEHNR and CDR2 is FQNEAQ (reference sequence). The CDR3 runs to 13 residues. The V and J ends lost 5 bases and 5 bases, in that order; junction bases with no gene match: 3.

The rearrangement joins TRBV5-1 to TRBJ1-2; possibly TRBD1 for D (5 bases). The CDR3 contains 17 residues. Per germline, CDR1 SGHRS and CDR2 YFSETQ. The V end was cut by 1 base, the J end by 5 bases, with 21 bases between. CDR3 sequence: CASSLSPREGARYGYTF. For the CDR3, the DNA is TGCGCCAGCAGCTTGAGTCCCAGGGAAGGGGCGAGGTATGGCTACACCTTC. The full variable domain, rest sourced from reference TRBV5-1 and TRBJ1-2, is KAGVTQTPRYLIKTRGQQVTLSCSPISGHRSVSWYQQTPGQGLQFLFEYFSETQRNKGNFPGRFSGRQFSNSRSEMNVSTLELGDSALYLCASSLSPREGARYGYTFGSGTRLTVV.

The gene calls are TRBV9 and TRBJ2-4; 8 bases are shared with TRBD1. V shed 4 bases, J shed 8 bases, and the junction held 5 bases outside the gene matches. The CDR3 is 13 residues long. Germline V gene data show CDR1 as SGDLS and CDR2 as YYNGEE. CDR3 protein: CASSTPDRDIQYF. The CDR3 DNA reads as TGTGCCAGCAGCACACCGGACAGGGACATTCAGTACTTC.

This clone has only a few counts. The chain combines TRBV29-1 with TRBJ1-2, with 8 bases aligning to TRBD1. CDR3 length: 12 residues. Germline trimming cut 6 bases from V and 7 bases from J; bases unmatched to any gene: 7. Germline-derived CDR1 and CDR2 are SQVTM and ANQGSEA. This chain's CDR3 is CSVDRDVSGYTF. The CDR3 nucleotides read TGCAGCGTGGACAGGGACGTCTCTGGCTACACCTTC.